Each of the 12 T cell receptor beta chains below was sequenced from the same sample in a study of cytomegalovirus exposure and HLA in healthy donors. Amplification used 60 Vbeta primers and 13 Jbeta primers. Repertoires were generated with immunoSEQ multiplex PCR, while TCRdb's copy carries only in-frame clones and drops some. The table shows about 150,000 clones, with about 74% occurring only once. Sample: PBMCs. Receptor source: a male donor in good health and CMV-seronegative.

V is TRBV7-2 and J is TRBJ2-7, with D tentatively TRBD1 (5 bases). Germline V gene sequence: CDR1 SGHTA, CDR2 FQGNSA. The CDR3 is made up of 14 amino acids. V shed 1 base and J shed 5 bases, with 12 bases lying between them. CDR3 loop: CASSLGARADEQYF. CDR3 nucleotides: TGTGCCAGCAGCTTAGGGGCCAGGGCGGACGAGCAGTACTTC.

This clone showed up just a few times. The CDR3 reads CASSEFPDRDEQYF. The CDR3 DNA sequence: TGTGCCAGCAGTGAATTCCCCGACAGGGACGAGCAGTACTTC. The rearrangement joins TRBV6-1 to TRBJ2-7; 7 bases map to TRBD1. V dropped 2 bases and J dropped 5; count of bases not matched to a gene: 6. CDR1 is MNHNS and CDR2 is SASEGT in the germline V gene. CDR3 length: 14 amino acids.

This clone was observed a few times. V and J are TRBV4-3 and TRBJ2-3; TRBD1 is a possible D gene (6 bases). V was clipped by 0 bases and J by 5 bases, with 12 bases between them. Per the germline V gene, CDR1 is LGHNA and CDR2 is YSLEER. This CDR3 spans 15 amino acids. The CDR3 is CASSQDEQGRDTQYF. As DNA, the CDR3 is TGCGCCAGCAGCCAAGACGAGCAGGGGAGAGATACGCAGTATTTT.

The V call is TRBV27, the J call TRBJ2-7; a weak D match, TRBD1 (6 bases). Between the trimmed V and J ends, which lost 6 bases and 1 base, there was a span of 16 bases. The CDR3 consists of 15 residues. Germline V gene lookup returns CDR1 MNHEY and CDR2 SMNVEV (reference sequence). The CDR3 DNA is TGTGCCAGCAGGAATCAGGGGTGGAAGTCCTACGAGCAGTACTTC. As protein: CASRNQGWKSYEQYF.

The table lists this clone with a few counts. This chain joins TRBV19 and TRBJ2-5; D gene ambiguous. The end of the DNA fits TRBJ2-7 better, so the J call may be wrong. This CDR3 has 11 amino acids. Germline V gene lookup returns CDR1 LNHDA and CDR2 SQIVND (reference sequence). DNA of the CDR3: TGTGCCAGTAGGGGTTACTACGAGCAGTACTTC. It is translated as CASRGYYEQYF.

The rearrangement links TRBV18 to TRBJ1-6, with 10 bases identical to TRBD1. This CDR3 is 15 amino acids long. The junction had 7 bases not matched to a gene; V was cut back by 5 bases and J by 9 bases. The germline V gene has CDR1 KGHSH and CDR2 LQKENI. This CDR3 reads CASSTAGQGSSPLHF. For the CDR3, the DNA is TGTGCCAGCTCAACAGCGGGACAGGGGTCTTCACCCCTCCACTTT.

V is TRBV27 and J is TRBJ1-2; 9 bases agree with TRBD1. CDR3 size: 16 residues. Germline V gene sequence: CDR1 MNHEY, CDR2 SMNVEV (reference sequence). Germline trimming cut 0 bases from V and 7 bases from J; bases unmatched to any gene: 9. The CDR3 spells CASSLSQGQGESGYTF. As DNA, the CDR3 is TGTGCCAGCAGTTTATCGCAGGGACAGGGAGAGAGTGGCTACACCTTC.

V and J are TRBV30 and TRBJ1-1; D might be TRBD1 (6 bases). Germline V CDR1 and CDR2: GTSNPN, SVGIG (reference sequence). This CDR3 has 15 residues. Between the trimmed V and J ends, which lost 8 bases and 3 bases, there was a span of 22 bases. Here the CDR3 reads CAVLPEGQGYTEAFF. CDR3 in DNA: TGTGCCGTCCTCCCCGAGGGCCAGGGGTACACTGAAGCTTTCTTT.

V gene TRBV9 combines with J gene TRBJ2-1, with a tentative D call TRBD2 (6 bases). V was clipped by 0 bases and J by 6 bases, with 13 bases between them. The CDR3 consists of 15 residues. Looked up from germline, CDR1 is SGDLS and CDR2 is YYNGEE. The CDR3 loop is CASSVAGVGFNEQFF. The CDR3 region has the DNA TGTGCCAGCAGCGTAGCGGGAGTGGGGTTCAATGAGCAGTTCTTC.

The genes are TRBV19 and TRBJ2-1, with 9 bases fitting TRBD2. The CDR3 extends over 16 amino acids. Per germline, CDR1 LNHDA and CDR2 SQIVND (reference sequence). J lost 3 bases, V lost 1 base, and 4 bases had no gene match. As DNA, the CDR3 is TGTGCCAGTAGTATAGTGACTAGCGGCCTCTACAATGAGCAGTTCTTC. Its translation is CASSIVTSGLYNEQFF.

This chain joins TRBV9 and TRBJ1-1; D is unclear. V was cut by 3 bases and J by 5 bases, with 20 bases left in between. The CDR3 consists of 16 residues. The germline CDR1 and CDR2 sequences are SGDLS and YYNGEE. The CDR3 loop reads CASSERQRIVVTEAFF. The CDR3 nucleotides are TGTGCCAGCAGCGAACGACAAAGGATAGTAGTAACTGAAGCTTTCTTT.

The rearrangement uses TRBV7-9 and TRBJ2-5; D remains ambiguous. There are 11 residues in the CDR3. Germline CDR1 reads SEHNR; CDR2 reads FQNEAQ (reference sequence). V lost 4 bases to trimming and J lost 4 bases, with 4 bases between them. In nucleotides, the CDR3 is TGTGCCAGCAGCTACAGAGAGACCCAGTACTTC. It translates to CASSYRETQYF.